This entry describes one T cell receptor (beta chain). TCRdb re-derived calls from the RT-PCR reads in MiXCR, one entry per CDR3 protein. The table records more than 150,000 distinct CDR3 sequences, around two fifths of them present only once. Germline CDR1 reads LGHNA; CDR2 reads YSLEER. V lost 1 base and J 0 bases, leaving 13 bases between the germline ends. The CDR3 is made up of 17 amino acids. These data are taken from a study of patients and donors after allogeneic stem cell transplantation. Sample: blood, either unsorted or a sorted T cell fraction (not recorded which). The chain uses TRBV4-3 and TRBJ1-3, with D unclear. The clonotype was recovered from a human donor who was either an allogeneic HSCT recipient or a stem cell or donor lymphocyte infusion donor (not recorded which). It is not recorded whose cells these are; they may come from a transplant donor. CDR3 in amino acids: CASSQGLSGSSGNTIYF. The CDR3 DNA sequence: TGCGCCAGCAGCCAAGGTTTGTCAGGAAGCTCTGGAAACACCATATATTTT.